Shown below are 14 T cell receptor beta chains from a single sample sequenced in a study of cytomegalovirus exposure and HLA in healthy donors. The PCR made use of 60 Vbeta and 13 Jbeta primers. Produced via immunoSEQ multiplex PCR; TCRdb's table is partial and in-frame only. This sample has about 160,000 clones, with about 75% found just once. Sequencing input: PBMCs. The receptor set was obtained from a female donor in good health and CMV-seronegative.

The CDR3: CASSLGYSDTQYF. DNA for the CDR3: TGCGCCAGCAGCTTGGGCTATTCGGATACGCAGTATTTT. V is TRBV5-1 and J is TRBJ2-3, with unresolved D. Germline CDR1 is SGHRS and CDR2 is YFSETQ. The CDR3 length is 13 residues. Trimming took 0 bases from V and 6 from J, leaving 8 bases between them.

V is TRBV30 and J is TRBJ2-7, with D possibly matching TRBD1 (6 bases). This CDR3 region has 13 residues. V was cut by 5 bases and J by 3 bases, with 14 bases left in between. Germline V gives CDR1 GTSNPN, CDR2 SVGIG (reference sequence). The DNA of the CDR3 is TGTGCCTGGGAGACAGGAGTGGGCTACGAGCAGTACTTC. Amino acids: CAWETGVGYEQYF.

CDR3 nucleotide sequence: TGTGCCAGCAGGATGACAGGGTCCGGAAACACCATATATTTT. Translated: CASRMTGSGNTIYF. The chain combines TRBV27 with TRBJ1-3; 7 bases agree with TRBD1. The CDR3 sequence is 14 residues long. The V gene end was trimmed by 6 bases and the J gene end by 4 bases; junction bases not matched to a gene: 6. Germline V lookup: CDR1 MNHEY, CDR2 SMNVEV (reference sequence).

J is TRBJ2-2 and V is TRBV27; weak D call: TRBD1 (6 bases). Between the trimmed V and J ends, which lost 4 bases and 6 bases, there was a span of 18 bases. Germline V gene sequence: CDR1 MNHEY, CDR2 SMNVEV (reference sequence). The CDR3 runs 16 residues. CDR3 bases: TGTGCCAGCAGTTCCCCCGGGCCGACAGGAGCCGGGGAGCTGTTTTTT. It codes for CASSSPGPTGAGELFF.

Only one count was recorded for this clone. The chain has TRBV4-3 and TRBJ1-3, with D possibly matching TRBD1 (5 bases). Germline V gene data show CDR1 as LGHNA and CDR2 as YSLEER. V was shortened by 4 bases and J by 3 bases, with 7 bases between the two germline ends. The CDR3 sequence is 13 residues long. CDR3 sequence (DNA): TGCGCCAGCAGCCGGGGGGGTGGAAACACCATATATTTT. This codes for CASSRGGGNTIYF.

The rearrangement joins TRBV6-1 to TRBJ1-5; TRBD1 is a possible D gene (5 bases). V dropped 3 bases and J dropped 5 bases, with 8 bases sitting between them. The CDR3 is 13 amino acids. Per the germline V gene, CDR1 is MNHNS and CDR2 is SASEGT. This chain's CDR3 is CASSDRVDQPQHF. The CDR3 nucleotides read TGTGCCAGCAGTGACAGGGTGGATCAGCCCCAGCATTTT.

The J gene is TRBJ1-1, the V gene TRBV2; TRBD1 matches 8 bases. CDR1 and CDR2 from the germline V gene are SNHLY and FYNNEI. CDR3 size: 14 residues. V shed 6 bases and J 5 bases; nucleotides not matched to a gene: 8. CDR3 loop: CASSAWTGKTEAFF. As DNA, the CDR3 is TGTGCCAGCAGCGCTTGGACAGGGAAAACTGAAGCTTTCTTT.

This clone was found a few times. V and J are TRBV5-1 and TRBJ1-6; D is ambiguous. Trimming removed 0 bases at V and 7 bases at J, with 5 bases between. This CDR3 contains 13 residues. The germline CDR1 and CDR2 sequences are SGHRS and YFSETQ. Here the CDR3 reads CASSLAENSPLHF. CDR3 DNA sequence: TGCGCCAGCAGCTTGGCGGAGAATTCACCCCTCCACTTT.

The genes are TRBV10-1 and TRBJ1-5; D call uncertain. The CDR3 runs to 18 residues. Germline V gene sequence: CDR1 WNHNN, CDR2 SYGVQD (reference sequence). V was trimmed by 1 base and J by 7 bases, leaving 23 bases between them. This CDR3 reads CASSELLAAPPPRQPQHF. DNA of the CDR3: TGCGCCAGCAGTGAGTTGCTCGCGGCACCCCCTCCAAGGCAGCCCCAGCATTTT.

The chain carries TRBV29-1 and TRBJ1-5; 8 bases agree with TRBD1. Losses at the gene ends were 7 bases for V and 7 bases for J; bases not matched to a gene: 9. The germline V gene encodes CDR1 SQVTM and CDR2 ANQGSEA. The CDR3 is made up of 13 amino acids. CDR3 region: CSALGTGGQPQHF. CDR3 in DNA: TGCAGCGCCCTAGGGACAGGAGGGCAGCCCCAGCATTTT.

CDR3 coding DNA: TGTGCCAGCAGTTACTCCGGGACAGGGCCCTACGAGCAGTACTTC. Protein product: CASSYSGTGPYEQYF. The chain uses TRBV6-5 and TRBJ2-7; 9 nucleotides align to TRBD1. V was clipped by 0 bases and J by 2 bases; unmatched bases: 2. CDR1 and CDR2 (germline): MNHEY, SVGAGI. The length of the CDR3 is 15 residues.

This rearrangement joins TRBV14 to TRBJ1-1; 9 nucleotides match TRBD1. V dropped 4 bases and J dropped 5; count of bases not matched to a gene: 5. The CDR3 loop spans 14 amino acids. Germline V gene lookup returns CDR1 SGHDN and CDR2 FVKESK. The CDR3 sequence is CASSLTGTGTEAFF. DNA of the CDR3: TGTGCCAGCAGCCTAACCGGGACAGGGACTGAAGCTTTCTTT.

This clone was counted a few times. V and J are TRBV9 and TRBJ2-2; perhaps TRBD1 as D (6 bases). Germline CDR1 is SGDLS and CDR2 is YYNGEE. There are 16 residues in the CDR3. Trimming took off 4 bases at V and 7 bases at J, with 20 bases between the two ends. The chain's CDR3 is CASSPRMGQGSGELFF. In DNA, the CDR3 is TGTGCCAGCAGCCCCCGCATGGGGCAGGGGAGCGGGGAGCTGTTTTTT.

This clone was seen more than once but under ten times. This chain joins TRBV6-5 and TRBJ2-7, with unresolved D. V was cut by 2 bases and J by 9 bases, with 14 bases left in between. This CDR3 region has 13 residues. Germline values: CDR1 MNHEY, CDR2 SVGAGI. CDR3 amino acids: CASSYPGTARQYF. The CDR3 region has the DNA TGTGCCAGCAGTTACCCCGGTACTGCACGGCAGTACTTC.